The present T cell receptor beta chain was sequenced within a study of beta chain features in type 1 diabetes. The wider study: Examination covered approximately 100 million sorted cells spanning all samples.

The CDR3 has 15 residues. The J segment lost 2 bases and the V segment lost 4 bases, leaving 8 bases of the junction unmatched. CDR1 is LGHNA and CDR2 is YSLEER in the germline V gene. Expressed TCRB transcripts got sequenced, as all isolated RNA was reverse transcribed. Sequenced by immunoSEQ multiplex PCR; TCRdb stores in-frame clones only, minus some. The sample has about 250,000 clones, 13% to 15% seen once. The clonotype originates from a woman in her thirties or forties in good health. The gene calls are TRBV4-3 and TRBJ2-7, with 7 nucleotides matching TRBD1. The sequenced material came from naive CD4+ T cells from blood. CDR3 amino acids: CASSRAMDRTYEQYF. For the CDR3, the DNA is TGCGCCAGCAGCCGAGCCATGGACAGGACCTACGAGCAGTACTTC.